This T cell receptor (beta chain) derives from a study of beta chain features in type 1 diabetes (dated by TCRdb to about 2018). Background on the whole study: Mean age, gender distribution, total cell number and subset yield were not different between patients and healthy donors. A total of about 110,000,000 sorted cells were examined across all samples, and a strong correlation was observed between cell number per subset and RNA yield. In the study, TCRB repertoires of sorted circulating CD4+ T cell subsets from recently diagnosed type 1 diabetes patients were compared with those of matched healthy donors. Whereas all 30 or so donors provided naive and central memory subsets, regulatory and stem cell-like memory subsets were isolated from just 8 patients and roughly eight healthy donors. Overall results and qualifications from the work: A moderate but significant shortening of TCRB CDR3 length was observed in type 1 diabetes patients in all four CD4+ subsets. Because small numbers of individuals were included in the HLA sub-analyses, any influence of HLA type on TCRB rearrangement was left unresolved. Naive, central memory and regulatory TCRB repertoires appeared to be more alike among patients than among healthy donors. Patients with type 1 diabetes made fewer insertions and deleted more nucleotides at VDJ recombination sites, implying thymic rearrangement abnormalities. Shorter templates might have been favored by PCR, but patient and control samples were amplified and corrected together, so both groups would have been affected equally by any skew. Sequencing cDNA rather than genomic DNA could over-represent highly expressing activated cells, although activation and CD3 levels did not differ between groups.

V gives up 0 bases and J gives up 3 bases, and the segment between their germline ends measures 18 bases. The germline V gene encodes CDR1 GTSNPN and CDR2 SVGIG (reference sequence). Its CDR3 holds 16 amino acids, cysteine through valine. CDR3 DNA is the only sequence kept; it has 48 bases, read in frame from the first base. A single peripheral blood draw of around 100 mL on average was collected from each donor into heparinised tubes. A BD FACSAria II and a panel including CD45RO, CCR7, CD25, CD127, CD95 and CD27 were used to sort naive, central memory, regulatory and stem cell-like memory CD4+ T cells. All sorted populations exceeded 95% purity. PBMCs were isolated right away by Lymphoprep density gradient centrifugation and were stained directly, without culture. So that batch effects would be minimized, each experiment stained and sorted samples in pairs, pairing one healthy donor with one patient.

The entire amount of isolated RNA was reverse transcribed using the High Capacity cDNA Reverse Transcription Kit, so the sequenced TCRB transcripts were expressed ones. Deep immunoSEQ sequencing was applied to naive, central memory and regulatory T cell samples, giving an average of around 4 million total reads per sample. Sorted cells were lysed in RLT buffer, and RNA was extracted using DNase-treated RNeasy Micro or Mini kits according to cell number. Each cell subset was processed on its own to prevent cross-contamination, while patient and healthy donor samples were processed together. The immunoSEQ multiplex PCR was used to amplify TCRB sequences from cDNA, generating 87-bp fragments that spanned the CDR3 region. The amplicons were sequenced using the Illumina HiSeq platform. Concerning the study's data processing: PCR bias was corrected computationally using synthetic template baselines, and reads within Hamming distance 2 were collapsed, with unmergeable singletons discarded. Reads were aligned against IMGT to assign V, D and J genes, CDR3 length and insertions or deletions at six rearrangement sites. Within each subset, clonotype counts were normalized to the number of sorted cells before true diversity and Gini coefficients were calculated with the tcR R package. The overlap coefficient, calculated on TCRB nucleotide sequences, was used to measure repertoire sharing. Out-of-frame TCRB sequences from naive cells were analyzed as a proxy for the pre-selection repertoire. As stored in TCRdb, this immuneACCESS dataset retains in-frame rearrangements with V and J assigned. A fraction of the clones does not appear; measured against another copy, unresolved V genes explain less than half of the discrepancy, and the remainder lacks a known reason. That table gives V, J and clone size, and the DNA gave D and trimming. This sample comprises 350,000 to 450,000 clones, approximately 15% of them detected only once. Clones ranked in the top ten supply 0.03% to 0.04% of the sample.

This clone was found many times. Its binding antigen is unknown. Nothing much larger sits one base from this clone, and base qualities are not available. Material: naive CD4+ T cells from blood. The cell subset or site label of this sample denotes: true naive CD4+ T cells. The rearrangement combines TRBV30 with TRBJ2-7; D gene: possibly TRBD1, on 6 matching bases. The TCR originated in a man in his thirties or forties in good health. The bases read TGTGCCTGGAGTGTACGGTTTCAGGGGAGCTTCTACGAGCAGTACGTC. Translated, it reads CAWSVRFQGSFYEQYV.